The present entry profiles one T cell receptor beta chain with its context. What it binds is unknown. This may be a read error, as it is one base from a much larger clone. This specimen belongs to a study of breast tumors, draining lymph nodes, adjacent tissues. Findings of the study overall: Tumor TCR diversity was below lymph nodes but above nontumor tissue. That most tumor T cells come from lymph nodes remained unproven.

A single record per CDR3 protein comes from TCRdb applying MiXCR to the multiplex PCR reads. The table includes 65,000 to 80,000 distinct CDR3 sequences, approximately 20% detected once. The lymph nodes were axillary draining lymph nodes from breast cancer patients. The CDR3 spans 14 residues. Per germline, CDR1 MNHEY and CDR2 SVGAGI. The specimen sequenced was axillary lymph node tissue. This sequence originates from a female donor with breast cancer. Some clones in this sample may be carry-over from other donors' samples. This chain joins TRBV6-5 and TRBJ1-6; 7 bases match TRBD1. The CDR3 bases are TGTGCCGGCAGCCCCCGGGACAGAACGACACCCCTCCACTTT. Translation: CAGSPRDRTTPLHF.